The source of this TCR beta chain is a study of shared clonotypes between healthy human individuals. The run depth of the assay was deep. The table came from immunoSEQ multiplex PCR; TCRdb's copy has only in-frame clones and leaves some out. The sample includes approximately 740,000 clones, roughly 70% of them seen just once. Those who donated were healthy HIV-negative adults, with no recent acute infections or vaccinations reported. Material for sequencing was memory CD4+ T cells sorted from blood. Subset here: CD45RA-negative fraction. The receptor was derived from a woman aged 30 to 39 in good health.

The CDR3 sequence is CASSPWGSMLTGELFF. In nucleotides, the CDR3 is TGTGCCAGCAGCCCCTGGGGTTCGATGTTGACCGGGGAGCTGTTTTTT. The V call is TRBV11-2, the J call TRBJ2-2; D is unclear. V lost 5 bases and J 5 bases, leaving 18 bases between the germline ends. The CDR3 loop spans 16 amino acids. Germline lookup yields CDR1 SGHAT and CDR2 FQNNGV.